Here is one TCR beta chain with its context. J lost 2 bases, V lost 6 bases, and 4 bases had no gene match. CDR3 length equals 14 residues. The V gene's germline CDR1 is MDHEN and CDR2 SYDVKM. Sequenced by immunoSEQ multiplex PCR; TCRdb stores in-frame clones only, minus some. The sample carries 400,000 to 500,000 clones, roughly 85% recorded once. This entry belongs to a study of shared clonotypes between healthy human individuals. None of the donors, who were healthy HIV-negative adults, had recently had acute infections or vaccinations. This chain joins TRBV28 and TRBJ1-2; 9 positions agree with TRBD1. Input material: PBMCs. This TCR derives from a woman aged 40 to 55 in good health. Some clones in this sample may be carry-over from other donors' samples. The CDR3 bases are TGTGCCAGCAGGGACAGGGGATGGAACTATGGCTACACCTTC. This encodes CASRDRGWNYGYTF.